The 21 T cell receptor beta chains reported below all come from one sample, sequenced in a study of T cell repertoires in cytomegalovirus infection. TCRdb reanalysed the reads using MiXCR and keeps one entry per CDR3 protein. Here the sample spans roughly 120,000 distinct CDR3 sequences, roughly a tenth being singletons. The antigens for these receptors are not known. Material for sequencing was PBMCs, sequenced either directly or after in vitro stimulation (not recorded which). These receptors originate from a human donor in good health (CMV status not recorded). Some clones in this sample may be carry-over from other donors' samples.

The chain links TRBV18 to TRBJ2-7; 9 nucleotides align to TRBD2. The CDR3 contains 13 residues. Per the germline V gene, CDR1 is KGHSH and CDR2 is LQKENI. The CDR3 here is CASSPSLAGEPYV. The CDR3 DNA reads TGTGCCAGCTCACCCTCACTAGCGGGCGAGCCGTACGTC.

The V call is TRBV19, the J call TRBJ1-5; possible D gene TRBD1, 6 bases. With 8 bases removed from V and 0 bases from J, the gap between germline ends came to 11 bases. The CDR3 spans 14 residues. Germline V CDR1 and CDR2: LNHDA, SQIVND (reference sequence). The CDR3 loop reads CASDGTLSNQPQHF. The DNA for the CDR3 is TGTGCCAGTGACGGGACACTTAGCAATCAGCCCCAGCATTTT.

The CDR3 protein is CASKALRDGNIQYF. The CDR3 DNA reads as TGCGCCAGCAAAGCGTTGCGGGACGGGAACATTCAGTACTTC. V and J are TRBV4-1 and TRBJ2-4, with D possibly matching TRBD2 (6 bases). The CDR3 loop spans 14 amino acids. Deletions cut 7 bases from V and 7 bases from J, with 17 bases between. The germline CDR1 and CDR2 sequences are MGHRA and YSYEKL.

Comment on this clonotype: This may be a read error, as it is one base from a much larger clone. The gene calls are TRBV7-3 and TRBJ2-1; 7 bases align to TRBD2. CDR3 length: 15 amino acids. V was clipped by 2 bases and J by 4 bases; unmatched bases: 5. Germline CDR1 and CDR2: SGHTA and FQGTGA. The CDR3 DNA follows: TGTGCCAGCAGCTTAGATCCAGCGGGGTACAATGAGCAGTTCTTC. It is translated as CASSLDPAGYNEQFF.

In its sample, this clonotype was seen many times. The CDR3 region has the DNA TGTGCCAGCAGCCCGGGGACAGGGGGCTATGGCTACACCTTC. Translation gives CASSPGTGGYGYTF. The chain couples TRBV12-3 or TRBV12-4 to TRBJ1-2; 11 positions match TRBD1. The length of the CDR3 is 14 residues. V was pared by 6 bases and J by 4 bases, with 4 bases of the junction left unmatched.

This clonotype was recorded many times. The CDR3 nucleotides read TGTGCCAGCAGTTACGAGAGGGGCGGAGCCGCCTACGAGCAGTACTTC. It is translated as CASSYERGGAAYEQYF. The genes are TRBV6-2 or TRBV6-3 and TRBJ2-7, with D possibly called TRBD1 or TRBD2 (5 bases each). The V end was cut by 2 bases, the J end by 2 bases, with 16 bases between. This CDR3 comprises 16 residues. From germline, CDR1 is MNHEY and CDR2 SVGEGT.

This clonotype was picked up many times. The CDR3 sequence: CASSVTSANEQFF. CDR3 coding DNA: TGTGCCAGCAGTGTGACTAGCGCGAATGAGCAGTTCTTC. This chain uses TRBV12-3 or TRBV12-4 with TRBJ2-1; 8 positions match TRBD2. This CDR3 region has 13 residues. After removal of 5 bases from V and 7 bases from J, the junction contained 4 bases not matched to a gene.

This clonotype occurred a few times. This chain joins TRBV19 and TRBJ1-1, with a tentative D call TRBD1 (6 bases). From germline, CDR1 is LNHDA and CDR2 SQIVND (reference sequence). Deletions cut 1 base from V and 7 bases from J, with 10 bases between. There are 13 residues in the CDR3. CDR3 residues: CASSIVGQLEAFF. The CDR3 DNA reads TGTGCCAGTAGTATAGTTGGACAGCTTGAAGCTTTCTTT.

This clonotype appeared many times. This chain joins TRBV7-2 and TRBJ1-4; 7 nucleotides line up with TRBD1. With 2 bases clipped from V and 8 bases from J, the junction kept 8 bases outside the gene matches. Germline CDR1 SGHTA, CDR2 FQGNSA. The CDR3 has 15 amino acids. In DNA form, the CDR3 reads TGTGCCAGCAGCTTACAGGGGGGCGCCGCAGAAAAACTGTTTTTT. Protein product: CASSLQGGAAEKLFF.

The table lists this clonotype with many counts. The chain uses TRBV12-3 or TRBV12-4 and TRBJ1-5; D is undetermined. This CDR3 region has 14 residues. Trimming cost V 3 bases and J 7 bases, with 13 bases left between them. The CDR3 DNA sequence: TGTGCCAGCAGTTTCGGCCTTACCGGACAGCCCCAGCATTTT. It is translated as CASSFGLTGQPQHF.

This clonotype has at least ten counts. The V and J genes are TRBV12-3 or TRBV12-4 and TRBJ2-1, with D unclear. CDR3 length: 13 residues. V lost 5 bases and J lost 6, with 11 bases in between. The DNA for the CDR3 is TGTGCCAGCAGTCCGACTGGGGTCAATGAGCAGTTCTTC. Translated, it gives CASSPTGVNEQFF.

This clonotype was observed many times. The CDR3 spells CASRQGLAGEQFF. For the CDR3, the DNA is TGTGCCAGCAGGCAGGGACTAGCGGGTGAGCAGTTCTTC. The chain joins TRBV12-3 or TRBV12-4 to TRBJ2-1; 12 nucleotides line up with TRBD2. Losses at the gene ends were 6 bases for V and 9 bases for J; bases not matched to a gene: 3. This CDR3 comprises 13 residues.

In its sample, this clonotype was seen many times. The chain has TRBV12-3 or TRBV12-4 and TRBJ2-7, with 7 bases that match TRBD2. CDR3 size: 15 residues. V trimming: 5 bases; J trimming: 6 bases; junction bases outside the gene matches: 13. CDR3 coding DNA: TGTGCCAGCAGTACTACTAGCGCTAAGAGGGGCGAGCAGTACTTC. The encoded protein is CASSTTSAKRGEQYF.

In its sample, this clonotype was seen many times. The rearrangement links TRBV27 to TRBJ2-3; 14 nucleotides match TRBD2. The CDR3 spans 15 residues. CDR1 is MNHEY and CDR2 is SMNVEV in the germline V gene (reference sequence). With 5 bases clipped from V and 8 bases from J, the junction kept 6 bases outside the gene matches. The CDR3 DNA follows: TGTGCCAGCAGTCAGGGACTAGCGGGAGTTGGTACGCAGTATTTT. This translates into CASSQGLAGVGTQYF.

This clonotype showed up just a few times. The chain uses TRBV3-1 and TRBJ2-1, with D tentatively TRBD2 (5 bases). V was clipped by 1 base and J by 3 bases, with 10 bases between them. Germline assignment: CDR1 LGHDT and CDR2 YNNKEL (reference sequence). The CDR3 length is 15 residues. The CDR3 reads CASSQGPGNYNEQFF. CDR3 nucleotides: TGTGCCAGCAGCCAAGGCCCGGGAAACTACAATGAGCAGTTCTTC.

This clonotype was seen at least ten times. The chain couples TRBV6-5 to TRBJ2-1; 8 bases are shared with TRBD2. This CDR3 has 16 residues. The ends lost 6 bases at V and 9 bases at J; junction bases unmatched: 16. Germline-derived CDR1 and CDR2 are MNHEY and SVGAGI. The CDR3 loop reads CASSYGAGRAQGEQFF. In DNA form, the CDR3 reads TGTGCCAGCAGCTACGGGGCCGGGAGGGCCCAAGGTGAGCAGTTCTTC.

This clonotype was seen repeatedly, ten times or more. The chain carries TRBV6-1 and TRBJ2-7; D might be TRBD1 or TRBD2, each matching 6 bases. The CDR3 has 15 residues. Trimming stripped 2 bases from V and 1 base from J, with 12 bases between. Germline loops: CDR1 MNHNS, CDR2 SASEGT. The CDR3 sequence is CASSERLGGSYEQYV. The CDR3 bases are TGTGCCAGCAGTGAACGCCTAGGGGGGTCCTACGAGCAGTACGTC.

This clonotype was seen only a few times. The chain combines TRBV28 with TRBJ1-1; the D is unclear. Trimming removed 6 bases from V and 0 bases from J, with 14 bases in between. Germline V CDR1 and CDR2: MDHEN, SYDVKM. The CDR3 spans 15 residues. CDR3 DNA sequence: TGTGCCAGCAGCCGCAGACGGACCATGAACACTGAAGCTTTCTTT. Protein sequence: CASSRRRTMNTEAFF.

There are many counts of this clonotype. The V call is TRBV19, the J call TRBJ2-1; possible D gene TRBD1, 5 bases. The CDR3 is 15 amino acids. Trimming cost V 3 bases and J 8 bases, with 17 bases left between them. Germline loops: CDR1 LNHDA, CDR2 SQIVND (reference sequence). In DNA, the CDR3 is TGTGCCAGTAGTATTGGGGCCGCCTCTAACGATGAGCAGTTCTTC. Encoded protein: CASSIGAASNDEQFF. The complete variable domain, with remaining parts taken from reference TRBV19 and TRBJ2-1, reads DGGITQSPKYLFRKEGQNVTLSCEQNLNHDAMYWYRQDPGQGLRLIYYSQIVNDFQKGDIAEGYSVSREKKESFPLTVTSAQKNPTAFYLCASSIGAASNDEQFFGPGTRLTVL.

This clonotype was seen a handful of times. The chain combines TRBV20-1 with TRBJ2-5, with D maybe TRBD1 (6 bases). The CDR3 consists of 14 residues. Germline loops: CDR1 DFQATT, CDR2 SNEGSKA (reference sequence). V lost 0 bases, J lost 1 base, and 9 bases lay in between. Here the CDR3 reads CSARDGRGQETQYF. The CDR3 DNA reads TGCAGTGCTAGAGATGGCAGGGGCCAAGAGACCCAGTACTTC.

As concerns this clonotype: Relative to the germline gene, one junction end is altered; a read error may explain this. V is TRBV20-1 and J is TRBJ2-1, with 8 nucleotides matching TRBD2. Germline lookup yields CDR1 DFQATT and CDR2 SNEGSKA (reference sequence). The CDR3 sequence is 13 residues long. The CDR3 DNA is TGCAGTGCTAGCCCGGGGGGGCCTCTCGATGCGGTCTTC. This translates into CSASPGGPLDAVF.